This T cell receptor beta chain came from a study of T-cell memory formation after mild COVID-19. The wider study: Clusters were largely donor specific.

This clonotype has only a few counts. Each CDR3 protein gets one entry after TCRdb re-called the 5' RACE reads with MiXCR. The sample gives around 320,000 distinct CDR3 sequences, approximately 15% of which show up once; roughly 23% is in the top ten. The CDR3 spans 15 residues. The V gene's germline CDR1 is SGHNT and CDR2 YYREEE (reference sequence). V gave up 4 bases and J gave up 4 bases; unmatched junction bases: 4. This receptor was obtained from a man between 18 and 29 years old who had mild COVID-19 (a few samples of this study predate the infection). Cell type and time point are not known. The sample consisted of PBMCs or a T cell subset sorted from them (not recorded which). V and J are TRBV5-4 and TRBJ2-2; 10 nucleotides agree with TRBD1. The CDR3 DNA reads as TGTGCCAGCAGCAAGGACAGGGGGAGCACCGGGGAGCTGTTTTTT. This gives the protein CASSKDRGSTGELFF. Complete variable domain (other parts from reference TRBV5-4 and TRBJ2-2): ETGVTQSPTHLIKTRGQQVTLRCSSQSGHNTVSWYQQALGQGPQFIFQYYREEENGRGNFPPRFSGLQFPNYSSELNVNALELDDSALYLCASSKDRGSTGELFFGEGSRLTVL.